This entry describes one T cell receptor (beta chain). Those who served as multiple sclerosis controls were treatment-naive patients with stable or active relapsing-remitting disease. Negative isolation yielded the CD8+ and CD4+ T cells, while FACS enriched the TEMRA cells. These data come from a study of CD8 T cells in Susac syndrome. A quantity of about 0.45 to 1 ug RNA underwent reverse transcription using random hexamers. Each CDR3 protein gets one entry after TCRdb re-called the immunoSEQ multiplex PCR reads with MiXCR. The sample includes 90,000 to 150,000 distinct CDR3 sequences, 85% to 95% seen only once; the top ten take roughly 0.088%. Trimming at V came to 5 bases and at J to 5 bases, leaving 8 bases not matched to a gene. Germline V gene sequence: CDR1 MNHEY, CDR2 SMNVEV (reference sequence). This CDR3 is built from 15 residues.

The receptor was derived from a human donor with multiple sclerosis. Material for sequencing was CD4+ T cells from PBMCs. The chain links TRBV27 to TRBJ2-2; 7 bases fit TRBD1. CDR3 DNA sequence: TGTGCCAGCAGTCTAACTCGACAGGGAACCGGGGAGCTGTTTTTT. The encoded protein is CASSLTRQGTGELFF.